A selection of T cell receptor beta chains follows, all from one sample in a study of beta chain features in type 1 diabetes. The table came from immunoSEQ multiplex PCR; TCRdb's copy has only in-frame clones and leaves some out. The table includes 130,000 or so clones, approximately 9% detected once. Specimen: central memory CD4+ T cells from blood. Source of these receptors: a man aged 25-45 years with type 1 diabetes. Both conserved end residues are part of each CDR3. A D gene is named only where the DNA matches it firmly. The size entry is marked missing in some rows and otherwise reads once, few, many or a size class.

CDR3aa: CASSQDRVGALDTQYF
CDR3nt: TGTGCCAGCAGCCAAGATCGAGTAGGGGCCCTAGATACGCAGTATTTT
j_gene: TRBJ2-3
v_gene: TRBV4-2
abundance: -
d_gene: -

CDR3aa: CATSRDSHIQGDTEAFF
CDR3nt: TGTGCCACCAGCAGGGACAGCCACATACAAGGGGACACTGAAGCTTTCTTT
j_gene: TRBJ1-1
v_gene: TRBV15
abundance: -
d_gene: -

CDR3aa: CASSPERGGGLDIQYF
CDR3nt: TGTGCCAGCAGCCCGGAGCGGGGCGGGGGTCTAGACATTCAGTACTTC
j_gene: TRBJ2-4
v_gene: TRBV4-2
abundance: -
d_gene: TRBD2

CDR3aa: CASRPPQGGGELFF
CDR3nt: TGTGCCAGCAGACCCCCCCAGGGCGGCGGGGAGCTGTTTTTT
j_gene: TRBJ2-2
v_gene: TRBV28
abundance: few
d_gene: -

CDR3aa: CASSTPGRGQLRNEQFF
CDR3nt: TGTGCCAGCAGCACCCCTGGCAGGGGCCAACTACGCAATGAGCAGTTCTTC
j_gene: TRBJ2-1
v_gene: TRBV7-8
abundance: few
d_gene: -

CDR3aa: CASSFGTGRNSPLHF
CDR3nt: TGTGCCAGCAGCTTTGGGACAGGGAGAAATTCACCCCTCCACTTT
j_gene: TRBJ1-6
v_gene: TRBV7-9
abundance: few
d_gene: TRBD1

CDR3aa: CASSQEGGGATGELFF
CDR3nt: TGTGCCAGCAGCCAAGAGGGCGGGGGCGCAACCGGGGAGCTGTTTTTT
j_gene: TRBJ2-2
v_gene: TRBV4-2
abundance: -
d_gene: -

CDR3aa: CASSPPVTGELFF
CDR3nt: TGTGCCAGCAGCCCTCCAGTTACCGGGGAGCTGTTTTTT
j_gene: TRBJ2-2
v_gene: TRBV7-3
abundance: -
d_gene: -

CDR3aa: CASSTSSGKSDTGELFF
CDR3nt: TGTGCCAGCAGCACGTCCTCCGGGAAATCCGACACCGGGGAGCTGTTTTTT
j_gene: TRBJ2-2
v_gene: TRBV13
abundance: -
d_gene: -

CDR3aa: CASSARLAKNIQYF
CDR3nt: TGTGCCAGCAGCGCCCGGTTAGCCAAAAACATTCAGTACTTC
j_gene: TRBJ2-4
v_gene: TRBV5-6
abundance: -
d_gene: -

CDR3aa: CASISGGNEQFF
CDR3nt: TGTGCCAGCATCAGCGGGGGCAATGAGCAGTTCTTC
j_gene: TRBJ2-1
v_gene: TRBV5-6
abundance: few
d_gene: TRBD2

CDR3aa: CASSFSQGHEQYF
CDR3nt: TGTGCCAGCAGCTTTTCGCAGGGCCACGAGCAGTACTTC
j_gene: TRBJ2-7
v_gene: TRBV7-9
abundance: -
d_gene: -

CDR3aa: CASSRSRGTAYNEQFF
CDR3nt: TGTGCCAGCTCACGGTCGAGGGGGACGGCCTACAATGAGCAGTTCTTC
j_gene: TRBJ2-1
v_gene: TRBV18
abundance: few
d_gene: -

CDR3aa: CASRDTGGESETQYF
CDR3nt: TGCGCCAGCAGAGATACAGGGGGCGAATCGGAGACCCAGTACTTC
j_gene: TRBJ2-5
v_gene: TRBV5-1
abundance: -
d_gene: TRBD1

CDR3aa: CASSAGETDTQYF
CDR3nt: TGTGCCAGCAGCGCAGGGGAGACAGATACGCAGTATTTT
j_gene: TRBJ2-3
v_gene: TRBV9
abundance: few
d_gene: -

CDR3aa: CASSLEDTFNEQFF
CDR3nt: TGTGCCAGCAGCTTAGAGGACACCTTCAATGAGCAGTTCTTC
j_gene: TRBJ2-1
v_gene: TRBV11-1
abundance: -
d_gene: -

CDR3aa: CASSLTVSGNTEAFF
CDR3nt: TGTGCCAGCAGTTTAACGGTTTCCGGGAACACTGAAGCTTTCTTT
j_gene: TRBJ1-1
v_gene: TRBV28
abundance: -
d_gene: -

CDR3aa: CASWSGALPPYSNQPQHF
CDR3nt: TGTGCCAGTTGGAGTGGGGCACTACCCCCTTATAGCAATCAGCCCCAGCATTTT
j_gene: TRBJ1-5
v_gene: TRBV19
abundance: -
d_gene: -

CDR3aa: CASSQRQGTYEQYF
CDR3nt: TGCGCCAGCAGCCAACGACAGGGTACCTACGAGCAGTACTTC
j_gene: TRBJ2-7
v_gene: TRBV4-3
abundance: few
d_gene: TRBD1

CDR3aa: CASSLGAGGYEQYF
CDR3nt: TGCGCCAGCAGCTTGGGGGCAGGGGGCTACGAGCAGTACTTC
j_gene: TRBJ2-7
v_gene: TRBV5-1
abundance: few
d_gene: TRBD1

CDR3aa: CAWSGGDTQYF
CDR3nt: TGTGCCTGGAGCGGGGGAGATACGCAGTATTTT
j_gene: TRBJ2-3
v_gene: TRBV30
abundance: many
d_gene: -

CDR3aa: CASSLGRLVIADTQYF
CDR3nt: TGTGCCAGCAGCTTAGGGAGACTAGTGATAGCAGATACGCAGTATTTT
j_gene: TRBJ2-3
v_gene: TRBV7-8
abundance: few
d_gene: -

CDR3aa: CASSPYSALQGAYGYTF
CDR3nt: TGTGCCAGCAGCCCCTACTCCGCCCTACAGGGTGCCTATGGCTACACCTTC
j_gene: TRBJ1-2
v_gene: TRBV9
abundance: -
d_gene: -

CDR3aa: CASSQEKTAGDYGYTF
CDR3nt: TGTGCCAGCAGCCAAGAGAAAACAGCAGGGGACTATGGCTACACCTTC
j_gene: TRBJ1-2
v_gene: TRBV7-2
abundance: -
d_gene: -

CDR3aa: CASSVNQRYTQYF
CDR3nt: TGTGCCAGCAGCGTAAATCAGCGGTATACGCAGTATTTT
j_gene: TRBJ2-3
v_gene: TRBV9
abundance: many
d_gene: -

CDR3aa: CASSPRSQATNEKLFF
CDR3nt: TGTGCCAGCTCACCGCGGTCGCAAGCAACTAATGAAAAACTGTTTTTT
j_gene: TRBJ1-4
v_gene: TRBV18
abundance: -
d_gene: -

CDR3aa: CASSQVWRGAARGQETQYF
CDR3nt: TGTGCCAGCAGCCAAGTTTGGCGGGGGGCTGCAAGGGGTCAAGAGACCCAGTACTTC
j_gene: TRBJ2-5
v_gene: TRBV4-2
abundance: few
d_gene: TRBD2

CDR3aa: CATSKGQGSYEQYF
CDR3nt: TGTGCCACCAGCAAGGGGCAGGGCTCCTACGAGCAGTACTTC
j_gene: TRBJ2-7
v_gene: TRBV15
abundance: -
d_gene: -

CDR3aa: CASSPGLQATDTQYF
CDR3nt: TGTGCCAGCAGCCCCGGACTCCAGGCCACAGATACGCAGTATTTT
j_gene: TRBJ2-3
v_gene: TRBV11-2
abundance: -
d_gene: -

CDR3aa: CASSRDRAYEQYF
CDR3nt: TGTGCCAGCAGCAGGGACAGAGCCTACGAGCAGTACTTC
j_gene: TRBJ2-7
v_gene: TRBV9
abundance: few
d_gene: TRBD1

CDR3aa: CAVGADRGHSETQYF
CDR3nt: TGTGCCGTAGGGGCGGACAGGGGGCATTCAGAGACCCAGTACTTC
j_gene: TRBJ2-5
v_gene: TRBV15
abundance: -
d_gene: TRBD1

CDR3aa: CATSPVLGAGSPLHF
CDR3nt: TGTGCCACCAGCCCAGTGTTAGGGGCCGGGTCACCCCTCCACTTT
j_gene: TRBJ1-6
v_gene: TRBV15
abundance: -
d_gene: -

CDR3aa: CASRRYTGELFF
CDR3nt: TGTGCCAGCAGGAGGTACACCGGGGAGCTGTTTTTT
j_gene: TRBJ2-2
v_gene: TRBV28
abundance: -
d_gene: -

CDR3aa: CSGGEDGNTIYF
CDR3nt: TGCAGCGGGGGGGAAGATGGAAACACCATATATTTT
j_gene: TRBJ1-3
v_gene: TRBV29-1
abundance: many
d_gene: -

CDR3aa: CASSDGPTGQGWQETQYF
CDR3nt: TGCGCCAGCAGCGATGGCCCTACCGGACAGGGGTGGCAAGAGACCCAGTACTTC
j_gene: TRBJ2-5
v_gene: TRBV5-1
abundance: -
d_gene: TRBD1